Listed here are 3 T cell receptor beta chains from one sample, sequenced in a study of blood T cell repertoires in COVID-19. Profiling relied on immunoSEQ multiplex PCR, and the TCRdb table lists in-frame clones only, not all of them. The table includes a few hundred thousand clones, approximately 86% detected once. The specimen was peripheral blood. All receptors derive from a woman aged 25 to 39 who had recovered from COVID-19.

J is TRBJ1-1 and V is TRBV19; 8 bases match TRBD1. V lost 5 bases, J lost 0 bases, and 5 bases stayed unmatched. CDR3 length: 15 residues. Germline V gives CDR1 LNHDA, CDR2 SQIVND (reference sequence). The CDR3 DNA follows: TGTGCCAGTAGTCTTGGACAGGGAATGAACACTGAAGCTTTCTTT. Protein: CASSLGQGMNTEAFF.

Notes on this clone: Other DNA sequences in this sample translate to the same CDR3. The rearrangement links TRBV19 to TRBJ2-1; 7 bases fit TRBD2. The CDR3 has 16 residues. The germline V gene encodes CDR1 LNHDA and CDR2 SQIVND (reference sequence). V shed 3 bases, J shed 0 bases, and the junction held 5 bases outside the gene matches. The CDR3 coding sequence is TGTGCCAGTAGTATGGGCGGGAGAAGCTCCTACAATGAGCAGTTCTTC. The encoded protein is CASSMGGRSSYNEQFF.

This clone was detected only once. The rearrangement joins TRBV19 to TRBJ1-1, with D tentatively TRBD1 (6 bases). CDR1 is LNHDA and CDR2 is SQIVND in the germline V gene (reference sequence). There are 13 residues in the CDR3. With 1 base removed from V and 10 bases from J, the gap between germline ends came to 13 bases. For the CDR3, the DNA is TGTGCCAGTAGTATAGCAGACAGAGGGGGAGCTTTCTTT. As protein: CASSIADRGGAFF. Using reference TRBV19 and TRBJ1-1 for the parts outside the CDR3, the full variable domain is DGGITQSPKYLFRKEGQNVTLSCEQNLNHDAMYWYRQDPGQGLRLIYYSQIVNDFQKGDIAEGYSVSREKKESFPLTVTSAQKNPTAFYLCASSIADRGGAFFGQGTRLTVV.